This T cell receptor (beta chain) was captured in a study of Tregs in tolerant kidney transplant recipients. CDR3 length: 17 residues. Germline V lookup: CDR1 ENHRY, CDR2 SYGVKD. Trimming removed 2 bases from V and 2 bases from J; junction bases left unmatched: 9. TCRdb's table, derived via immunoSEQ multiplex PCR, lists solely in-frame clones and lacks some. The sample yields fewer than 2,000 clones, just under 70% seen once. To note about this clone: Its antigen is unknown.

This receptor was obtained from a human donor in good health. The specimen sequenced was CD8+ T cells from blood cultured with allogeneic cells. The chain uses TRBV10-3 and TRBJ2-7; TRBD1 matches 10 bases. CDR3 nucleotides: TGTGCCATCAGTGAGATTACCGGGACAGGGGTGCCCTACGAGCAGTACTTC. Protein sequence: CAISEITGTGVPYEQYF.